This entry describes one TCR beta chain. Its antigen is unknown. The data are from a study of cytomegalovirus exposure and HLA in healthy donors. The study, taken as a whole, reports: An ancestry cluster, one associated with Asian ancestry, reportedly showed fewer N-insertions than the approximately 650-donor mean in a later analysis. HLA allele associations emerged for about 18,000 TCR beta sequences in a later analysis, at 0.05 false discovery rate.

This CDR3 is built from 14 residues. The germline V gene encodes CDR1 SGHVS and CDR2 FQNEAQ. The ends lost 5 bases at V and 7 bases at J; junction bases unmatched: 5. The PCR made use of 60 Vbeta and 13 Jbeta primers. Data came from immunoSEQ multiplex PCR; TCRdb stores just in-frame clones and leaves some out. The data show around 110,000 clones, around 85% seen once. Healthy individuals who donated bone marrow served as the donors. This TCR came from a man aged 55 to 70 in good health and CMV-seronegative. Source material: PBMCs. The chain is built from TRBV7-8 and TRBJ1-2; 12 nucleotides agree with TRBD1. The CDR3 is CASSTGQGASGYTF. The CDR3 DNA is TGTGCCAGCAGCACGGGACAGGGGGCTTCTGGCTACACCTTC.